The T cell receptor (beta chain) described here comes from a study of shared clonotypes between healthy human individuals. Study-wide findings and caveats: For naive CD4 cells, roughly 4.6% of clonotypes were shared across a few donors. The expectation was that sequencing depth would affect clonotype sharing among donors.

Turning to this clone: Its antigen remains unidentified.

CD45RO negativity and positive selection for CCR7 defined naive CD8 cells, a population that excluded terminally differentiated effector memory CD45RA+ cells. Here immunoSEQ multiplex PCR was the method, and the copy in TCRdb shows in-frame clones only, minus some. The sample has about 1.9 million clones; around 93% are singletons. V was pared by 7 bases and J by 11 bases, with 8 bases between. Germline V gene data show CDR1 as DFQATT and CDR2 as SNEGSKA (reference sequence). The CDR3 is 8 residues long. What was sequenced was naive CD8+ T cells from PBMCs. This clonotype originated in a man aged 18 to 30 in good health. Some clones in this sample may be carry-over from other donors' samples. V and J are TRBV20-1 and TRBJ1-1; D call uncertain. CDR3 region: CSVTGAFF. The CDR3 region has the DNA TGCAGTGTGACGGGGGCTTTCTTT.